Listed below are T cell receptor beta chains from one sample, sequenced in a study of cytomegalovirus exposure and HLA in healthy donors. Assay used: immunoSEQ multiplex PCR; TCRdb lists only in-frame clones, some missing. The data show 60,000 to 75,000 clones, roughly 78% seen once. Specimen: PBMCs. The receptors originated from a woman aged 40 to 50 in good health and CMV-seropositive. CDR3s include the opening cysteine and the closing phenylalanine or tryptophan. The D gene is left open where the match is weak.

d_gene: .
v_gene: TRBV2
j_gene: TRBJ1-5
len: 14
CDR3aa: CASRGLQGGQPQHF

d_gene: .
v_gene: TRBV2
j_gene: .
len: 13
CDR3aa: CASDRDFSYEQYF

d_gene: .
v_gene: TRBV27
j_gene: TRBJ1-2
len: 14
CDR3aa: CASSFFGGMDGYTF

d_gene: .
v_gene: TRBV27
j_gene: TRBJ2-3
len: 13
CDR3aa: CASRVAETDTQYF

d_gene: .
v_gene: TRBV5-1
j_gene: TRBJ2-5
len: 12
CDR3aa: CASSLAGETQYF

d_gene: .
v_gene: TRBV7-2
j_gene: TRBJ1-6
len: 18
CDR3aa: CASSPAHPFSSYNSPLHF

d_gene: TRBD1
v_gene: TRBV2
j_gene: TRBJ1-1
len: 13
CDR3aa: CARNDRGVSEAFF

d_gene: .
v_gene: TRBV19
j_gene: TRBJ1-3
len: 16
CDR3aa: CASSIGAGLSGNTIYF

d_gene: .
v_gene: TRBV30
j_gene: TRBJ2-2
len: 13
CDR3aa: CAWSTGNTGELFF

d_gene: .
v_gene: TRBV4-1
j_gene: TRBJ1-2
len: 15
CDR3aa: CASSQEGTLIYGYTF

d_gene: .
v_gene: TRBV5-4
j_gene: TRBJ2-7
len: 14
CDR3aa: CASSHSLDRTEQYF

d_gene: .
v_gene: TRBV7-6
j_gene: TRBJ1-1
len: 12
CDR3aa: CASSPEEDEAFF

d_gene: .
v_gene: TRBV2
j_gene: TRBJ1-2
len: 12
CDR3aa: CASSPGPLGYTF

d_gene: TRBD1
v_gene: TRBV9
j_gene: TRBJ1-6
len: 15
CDR3aa: CASSPGTGNGSPLHF

d_gene: TRBD1
v_gene: TRBV10-3
j_gene: TRBJ2-7
len: 15
CDR3aa: CAIRPTGQGTYEQYF

d_gene: .
v_gene: TRBV2
j_gene: TRBJ2-3
len: 11
CDR3aa: CASSYTDTQYF

d_gene: TRBD2
v_gene: TRBV7-3
j_gene: TRBJ2-1
len: 14
CDR3aa: CASSSGTSGGAVFF

d_gene: TRBD2
v_gene: TRBV6-1
j_gene: TRBJ2-1
len: 15
CDR3aa: CASSQLAGGYNEQFF

d_gene: TRBD1
v_gene: TRBV5-6
j_gene: TRBJ2-3
len: 15
CDR3aa: CASSLTGSDTDTQYF

d_gene: .
v_gene: TRBV7-9
j_gene: TRBJ2-4
len: 15
CDR3aa: CASSLALAGESIQYF

d_gene: .
v_gene: TRBV18
j_gene: TRBJ1-2
len: 16
CDR3aa: CASSPSVKGPNLGYTF